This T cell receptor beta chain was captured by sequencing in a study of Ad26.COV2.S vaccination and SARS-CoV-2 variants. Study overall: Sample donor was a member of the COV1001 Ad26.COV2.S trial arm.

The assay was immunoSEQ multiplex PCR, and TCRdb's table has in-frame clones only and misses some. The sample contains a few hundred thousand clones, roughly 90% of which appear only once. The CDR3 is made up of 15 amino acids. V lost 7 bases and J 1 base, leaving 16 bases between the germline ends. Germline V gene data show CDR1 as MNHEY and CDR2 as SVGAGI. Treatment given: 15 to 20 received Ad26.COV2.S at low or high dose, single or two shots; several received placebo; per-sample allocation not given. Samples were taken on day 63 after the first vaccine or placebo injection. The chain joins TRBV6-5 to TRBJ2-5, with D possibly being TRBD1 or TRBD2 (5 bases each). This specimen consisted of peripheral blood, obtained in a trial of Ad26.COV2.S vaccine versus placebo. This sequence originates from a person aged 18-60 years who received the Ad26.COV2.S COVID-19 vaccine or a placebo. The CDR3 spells CASKSGPPAQETQYF. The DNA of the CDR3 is TGTGCCAGCAAATCGGGACCGCCTGCCCAAGAGACCCAGTACTTC.